Listed below are T cell receptor beta chains from one sample, sequenced in a study of regulatory T cells in long-lasting Graves disease. TCRdb re-analysed the multiplex PCR reads in MiXCR, keeping a single row per CDR3 protein. The table shows more than 450,000 distinct CDR3 sequences, with roughly 17% occurring only once. The same data also contributed to another study, on T cells in Graves' hyperthyroidism and ophthalmopathy.

The sample was peripheral blood mononuclear cells (PBMCs), taken at new diagnosis, from a patient treated with antithyroid drugs. All receptors derive from a man aged 35 to 55 with Graves disease. CDR3s include the opening cysteine and the closing phenylalanine or tryptophan. D genes are given only for firm matches. For some rows the clone size is stated as once, few or many, or as a class when expanded; others skip it.

J gene,clone size,V gene,D gene,CDR3 protein,CDR3 DNA
TRBJ1-5,.,TRBV20-1,TRBD1,CSASSPGQGAGQSQHF,TGCAGTGCTTCCAGTCCGGGACAGGGGGCAGGACAGTCCCAGCATTTT
TRBJ2-3,many,TRBV29-1,.,CSVEVQAVDTQYF,TGCAGCGTTGAAGTTCAAGCGGTAGATACGCAGTATTTT
TRBJ2-1,few,TRBV7-9,.,CASSPLRSKPRNEQFF,TGTGCCAGCAGCCCCTTGAGGTCTAAGCCCAGGAATGAGCAGTTCTTC
TRBJ2-1,.,TRBV25-1,.,CASSEPGIGRNEQFF,TGTGCCAGCAGTGAACCCGGGATTGGGCGCAATGAGCAGTTCTTC
TRBJ2-7,many,TRBV12-3/TRBV12-4,TRBD2,CASSTGLAGSYEQYF,TGTGCCAGCAGCACTGGACTAGCGGGCTCCTACGAGCAGTACTTC
TRBJ2-1,many,TRBV4-1,TRBD2,CASSQLAGANNEQFF,TGCGCCAGCAGCCAGCTAGCGGGAGCTAACAATGAGCAGTTCTTC
TRBJ2-7,.,TRBV11-1,TRBD1,CASPKPGQGLSYEQYF,TGTGCCAGCCCTAAACCGGGACAGGGTCTATCCTACGAGCAGTACTTC
TRBJ1-2,many,TRBV6-1,.,CASTPGFGYTF,TGTGCCAGCACCCCAGGGTTTGGCTACACCTTC
TRBJ2-3,.,TRBV6-2/TRBV6-3,TRBD2,CASTPGTSGRALPDTQYF,TGTGCCAGCACTCCAGGGACTAGCGGGAGGGCCTTACCAGATACGCAGTATTTT
TRBJ2-3,few,TRBV29-1,TRBD2,CSVTAGGPGDTQYF,TGCAGCGTTACCGCGGGAGGGCCAGGGGATACGCAGTATTTT
TRBJ1-2,many,TRBV6-1,TRBD1,CASSRDSNYGYTF,TGTGCCAGCAGTCGGGACAGTAACTATGGCTACACCTTC
TRBJ2-1,many,TRBV20-1,.,CSARVLASSYNEQFF,TGCAGTGCTAGAGTATTGGCTAGCTCCTACAATGAGCAGTTCTTC
TRBJ1-1,many,TRBV19,TRBD1,CASSVPGQGAKAEAFF,TGTGCCAGTAGTGTCCCGGGACAGGGGGCTAAGGCTGAAGCTTTCTTT
TRBJ1-3,.,TRBV4-2,.,CASSQELSAGGNTIYF,TGTGCCAGCAGCCAAGAATTGTCGGCGGGAGGAAACACCATATATTTT
TRBJ2-5,many,TRBV7-8,.,CASSLVGGGQETQYF,TGTGCCAGCAGCTTAGTAGGGGGGGGTCAAGAGACCCAGTACTTC
TRBJ2-7,many,TRBV20-1,TRBD2,CSARLAGGGEQYF,TGCAGTGCTCGACTAGCGGGAGGCGGGGAGCAGTACTTC
TRBJ1-1,many,TRBV2,.,CASSGTRGNTEAFF,TGTGCCAGCAGTGGGACACGGGGGAACACTGAAGCTTTCTTT
TRBJ2-4,few,TRBV15,.,CATSPRGSVGTIQYF,TGTGCCACCAGCCCCCGAGGAAGCGTTGGGACCATTCAGTACTTC
TRBJ2-1,many,TRBV28,TRBD2,CASIASSGRGFF,TGTGCCAGCATTGCCTCTAGCGGGAGGGGGTTCTTC
TRBJ2-3,many,TRBV11-2,.,CASSLGQGITDTQYF,TGTGCCAGCAGCTTAGGGCAGGGAATCACAGATACGCAGTATTTT
TRBJ1-4,many,TRBV5-1,TRBD1,CASSSGTAATNEKLFF,TGCGCCAGCAGCTCCGGGACAGCTGCAACTAATGAAAAACTGTTTTTT
TRBJ2-3,many,TRBV7-9,TRBD2,CASRLGSGGAGDTQYF,TGTGCCAGCAGGCTAGGCTCGGGGGGGGCTGGAGATACGCAGTATTTT
TRBJ1-4,.,TRBV6-1,TRBD1,CAIHRTGVNEKLFF,TGTGCCATCCATCGGACAGGGGTTAATGAAAAACTGTTTTTT
TRBJ1-1,.,TRBV2,.,CASSAVGLFEAFF,TGTGCCAGCAGTGCCGTTGGACTGTTTGAAGCTTTCTTT
TRBJ1-2,.,TRBV28,TRBD1,CASTPEWQGGGYTF,TGTGCCAGCACACCGGAATGGCAGGGGGGAGGCTACACCTTC
TRBJ2-3,few,TRBV5-1,TRBD2,CASSRGLAGAGTDTQYF,TGCGCCAGCAGCCGGGGACTAGCGGGAGCGGGGACAGATACGCAGTATTTT
TRBJ2-2,.,TRBV24-1,TRBD2,CATSPGLGRWVNTGELFF,TGTGCCACCAGCCCGGGACTAGGGCGTTGGGTTAACACCGGGGAGCTGTTTTTT
TRBJ2-7,many,TRBV6-1,TRBD2,CASSALDRGRTSGVYEQYF,TGTGCCAGCAGTGCTCTGGACAGGGGACGGACTAGCGGGGTTTACGAGCAGTACTTC
TRBJ1-1,.,TRBV6-2/TRBV6-3,.,CASSTGSRAEAFF,TGTGCCAGCAGCACAGGGTCCCGAGCTGAAGCTTTCTTT
TRBJ1-2,.,TRBV12-3/TRBV12-4,.,CASSFARGYAF,TGTGCCAGCAGTTTTGCCCGGGGCTACGCCTTC
TRBJ1-1,many,TRBV11-3,.,CASSLEGAEAFF,TGTGCCAGCAGCTTAGAGGGGGCTGAAGCTTTCTTT
TRBJ1-2,many,TRBV5-1,.,CASSPFNADYGYTF,TGCGCCAGCAGCCCCTTTAACGCGGACTATGGCTACACCTTC
TRBJ1-1,many,TRBV20-1,TRBD1,CSARAGTGWGNTEAFF,TGCAGTGCTAGAGCTGGGACAGGGTGGGGGAACACTGAAGCTTTCTTT
TRBJ2-5,many,TRBV28,.,CASSLLAGSQAETQYF,TGTGCCAGCAGTTTATTGGCAGGGAGCCAGGCAGAGACCCAGTACTTC
TRBJ2-3,many,TRBV24-1,.,CATSDLQWGTDTQYF,TGTGCCACCAGTGATTTGCAATGGGGCACAGATACGCAGTATTTT
TRBJ1-5,.,TRBV12-3/TRBV12-4,TRBD1,CASSPGRTGHQPQHF,TGTGCCAGCAGCCCAGGGCGGACAGGCCATCAGCCCCAGCATTTT
TRBJ1-2,many,TRBV28,.,CASVGVHRYGYTF,TGTGCCAGTGTAGGGGTTCACCGATATGGCTACACCTTC
TRBJ2-1,few,TRBV10-1,TRBD2,CASSDSGSLRGEQFF,TGCGCCAGCAGTGATAGCGGGAGTCTCCGCGGGGAGCAGTTCTTC
TRBJ2-2,many,TRBV29-1,.,CSVTLTNTGELFF,TGCAGCGTGACCCTTACGAACACCGGGGAGCTGTTTTTT
TRBJ2-1,many,TRBV19,.,CASSPPRGERNEQFF,TGTGCCAGTAGTCCCCCAAGGGGGGAGCGGAATGAGCAGTTCTTC